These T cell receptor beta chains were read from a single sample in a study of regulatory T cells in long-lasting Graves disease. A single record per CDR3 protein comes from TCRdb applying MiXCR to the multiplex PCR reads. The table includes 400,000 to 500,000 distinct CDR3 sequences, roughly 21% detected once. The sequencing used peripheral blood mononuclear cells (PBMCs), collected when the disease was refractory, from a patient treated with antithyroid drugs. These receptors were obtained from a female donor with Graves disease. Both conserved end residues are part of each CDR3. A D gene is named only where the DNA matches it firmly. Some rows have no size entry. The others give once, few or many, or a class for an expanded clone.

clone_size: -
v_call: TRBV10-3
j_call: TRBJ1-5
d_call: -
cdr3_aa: CAISEGTQPQHF
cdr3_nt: TGTGCCATCAGTGAGGGGACTCAGCCCCAGCATTTT

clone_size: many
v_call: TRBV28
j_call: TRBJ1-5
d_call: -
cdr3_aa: CASSSAGPYSNQPQHF
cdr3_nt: TGTGCCAGCAGTAGCGCGGGGCCCTATAGCAATCAGCCCCAGCATTTT

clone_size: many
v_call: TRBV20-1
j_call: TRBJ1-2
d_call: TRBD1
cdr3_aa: CSRRGGDGYTF
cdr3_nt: TGCAGCCGCAGGGGGGGCGATGGCTACACCTTC

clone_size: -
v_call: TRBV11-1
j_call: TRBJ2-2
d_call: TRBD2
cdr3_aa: CASSGLAGRNTGELFF
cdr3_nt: TGTGCCAGCAGTGGACTAGCGGGACGGAACACCGGGGAGCTGTTTTTT

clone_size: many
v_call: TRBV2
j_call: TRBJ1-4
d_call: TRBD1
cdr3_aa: CASSEDRTGGYLMGKLFF
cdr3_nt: TGTGCCAGCAGTGAAGACCGGACAGGGGGCTATTTGATGGGGAAACTGTTTTTT

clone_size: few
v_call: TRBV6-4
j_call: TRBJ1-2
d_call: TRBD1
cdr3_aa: CASSLTGQGNGYTF
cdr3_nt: TGTGCCAGCAGCCTCACGGGACAGGGGAATGGCTACACCTTC

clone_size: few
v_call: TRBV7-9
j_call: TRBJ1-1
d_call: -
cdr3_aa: CASTLSGNTEAFF
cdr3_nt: TGTGCCAGCACCTTATCGGGTAACACTGAAGCTTTCTTT

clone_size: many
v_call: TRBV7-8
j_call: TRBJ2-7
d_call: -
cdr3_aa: CASSPKTATYEQYF
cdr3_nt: TGTGCCAGCAGCCCTAAGACAGCAACCTACGAGCAGTACTTC

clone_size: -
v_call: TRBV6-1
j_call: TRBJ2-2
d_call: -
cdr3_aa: CASSHTSTGELFF
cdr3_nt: TGTGCCAGCAGCCACACAAGTACCGGGGAGCTGTTTTTT

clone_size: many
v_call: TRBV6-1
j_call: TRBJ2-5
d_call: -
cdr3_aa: CASTLEVGETQYF
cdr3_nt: TGTGCCAGCACCCTAGAGGTAGGGGAGACCCAGTACTTC

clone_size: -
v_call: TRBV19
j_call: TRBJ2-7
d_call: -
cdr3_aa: CASSISGIIYEQHF
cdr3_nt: TGTGCCAGTAGTATTTCAGGGATTATCTACGAGCAGCACTTC

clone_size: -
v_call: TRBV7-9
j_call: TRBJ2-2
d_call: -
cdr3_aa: CASSPSQGTHTRELFF
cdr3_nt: TGTGCCAGCAGCCCTTCTCAGGGCACCCACACCAGGGAGCTGTTTTTT

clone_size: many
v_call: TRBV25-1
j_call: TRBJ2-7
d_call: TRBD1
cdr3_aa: CASSESLSGQGYEQYF
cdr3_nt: TGTGCCAGCAGTGAATCCCTTTCTGGACAGGGCTACGAGCAGTACTTC

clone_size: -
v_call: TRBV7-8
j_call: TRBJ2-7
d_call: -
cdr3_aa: CASSLGGYNHYEQYF
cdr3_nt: TGTGCCAGCAGCTTAGGTGGATACAATCACTACGAGCAGTACTTC

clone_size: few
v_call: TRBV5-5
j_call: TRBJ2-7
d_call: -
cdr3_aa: CASSLGMWGGTYEQYF
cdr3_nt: TGTGCCAGCAGCTTGGGGATGTGGGGCGGGACCTACGAGCAGTACTTC

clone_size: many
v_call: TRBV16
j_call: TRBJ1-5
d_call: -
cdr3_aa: CASSILRNQPQHF
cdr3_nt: TGTGCCAGCAGCATCCTGCGCAATCAGCCCCAGCATTTT

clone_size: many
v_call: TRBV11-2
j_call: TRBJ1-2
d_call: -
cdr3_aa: CASSFGGSANYGYTF
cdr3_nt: TGTGCCAGCAGCTTTGGGGGTTCCGCTAACTATGGCTACACCTTC

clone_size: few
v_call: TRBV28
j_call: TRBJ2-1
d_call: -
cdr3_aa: CASTRGHEQFF
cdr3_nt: TGTGCCAGCACTCGGGGGCATGAGCAGTTCTTC

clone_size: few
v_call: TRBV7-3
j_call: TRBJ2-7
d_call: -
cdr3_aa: CASSLTAEYEQYF
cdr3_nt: TGTGCCAGCAGCTTAACAGCGGAGTACGAGCAGTACTTC

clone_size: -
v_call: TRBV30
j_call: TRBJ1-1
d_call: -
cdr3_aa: CAWSLGGERAFF
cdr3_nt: TGTGCCTGGAGTCTAGGAGGGGAAAGAGCTTTCTTT

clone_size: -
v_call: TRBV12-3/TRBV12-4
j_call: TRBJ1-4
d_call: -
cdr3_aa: CASSSHRATNEKLFF
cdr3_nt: TGTGCCAGCAGTTCTCACAGGGCCACTAATGAAAAACTGTTTTTT

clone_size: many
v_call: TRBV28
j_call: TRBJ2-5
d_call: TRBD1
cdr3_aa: CASSLYSRDRGPETQYF
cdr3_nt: TGTGCCAGCAGTTTATACAGCCGAGACAGGGGCCCAGAGACCCAGTACTTC

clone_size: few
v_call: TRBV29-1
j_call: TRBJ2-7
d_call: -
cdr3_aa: CSVCKGGTDSYEQYF
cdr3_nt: TGCAGCGTTTGTAAAGGGGGGACAGACTCCTACGAGCAGTACTTC

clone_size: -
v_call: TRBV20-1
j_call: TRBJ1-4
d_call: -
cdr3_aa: CSARDPGRGGEKLFF
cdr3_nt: TGCAGTGCTAGAGATCCGGGACGGGGAGGGGAAAAACTGTTTTTT

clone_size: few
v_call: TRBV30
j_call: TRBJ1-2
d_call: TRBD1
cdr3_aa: CACPEGTGYGYTF
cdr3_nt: TGTGCCTGCCCAGAGGGGACAGGCTATGGCTACACCTTC

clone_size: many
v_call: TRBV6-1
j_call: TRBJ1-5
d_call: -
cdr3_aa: CASRRGAASNQPQHF
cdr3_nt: TGTGCCAGCAGAAGAGGGGCGGCCAGCAATCAGCCCCAGCATTTT

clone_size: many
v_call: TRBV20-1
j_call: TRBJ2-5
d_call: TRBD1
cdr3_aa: CSARQGAGETQYF
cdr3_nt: TGCAGTGCTCGACAGGGGGCAGGGGAGACCCAGTACTTC

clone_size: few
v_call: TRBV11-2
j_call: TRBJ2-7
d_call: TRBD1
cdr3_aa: CASSYDRGQGEQYF
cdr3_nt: TGTGCCAGCAGCTACGACAGGGGGCAAGGCGAGCAGTACTTC

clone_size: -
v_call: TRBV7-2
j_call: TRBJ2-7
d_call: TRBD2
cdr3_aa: CASSVSGRLGEQYF
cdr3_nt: TGTGCCAGCAGCGTTAGCGGGAGATTAGGAGAGCAGTACTTC

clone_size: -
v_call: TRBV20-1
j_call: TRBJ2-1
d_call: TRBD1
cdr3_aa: CSAADRGHDNEQFF
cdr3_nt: TGCAGTGCTGCCGACAGGGGGCACGACAATGAGCAGTTCTTC

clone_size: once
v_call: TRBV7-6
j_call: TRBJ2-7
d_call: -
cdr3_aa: CASSLAYGATYEQYF
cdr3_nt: TGTGCCAGCAGCTTAGCGTACGGGGCAACCTACGAGCAGTACTTC

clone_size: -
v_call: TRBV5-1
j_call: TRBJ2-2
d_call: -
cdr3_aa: CASSFNPGLTGELFF
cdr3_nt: TGCGCCAGCAGCTTTAATCCGGGGCTGACCGGGGAGCTGTTTTTT

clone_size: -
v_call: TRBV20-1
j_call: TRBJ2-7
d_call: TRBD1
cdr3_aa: CSARSPGQSHEQYF
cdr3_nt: TGCAGTGCTAGATCTCCGGGACAGAGCCACGAGCAGTACTTC

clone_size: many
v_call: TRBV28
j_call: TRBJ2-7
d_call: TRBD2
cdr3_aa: CASSLLSGDAYEQYF
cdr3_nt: TGTGCCAGCAGTTTACTGAGCGGGGACGCCTACGAGCAGTACTTC

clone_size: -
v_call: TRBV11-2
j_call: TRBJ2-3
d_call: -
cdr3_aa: CASSIRGGSLSTDTQYF
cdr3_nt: TGTGCCAGCAGCATTCGGGGAGGCTCCCTCAGCACAGATACGCAGTATTTT

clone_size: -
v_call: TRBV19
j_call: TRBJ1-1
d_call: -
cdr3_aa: CASSKPNGAEAFF
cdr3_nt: TGTGCCAGTAGTAAGCCAAACGGGGCTGAAGCTTTCTTT

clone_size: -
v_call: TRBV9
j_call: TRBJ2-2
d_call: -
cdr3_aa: CASSVDGGAGELFF
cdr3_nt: TGTGCCAGCAGCGTAGATGGAGGTGCCGGGGAGCTGTTTTTT

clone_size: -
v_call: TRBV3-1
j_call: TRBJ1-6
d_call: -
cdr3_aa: CASSRLESPLHF
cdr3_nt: TGTGCCAGCAGCCGCCTTGAATCACCCCTCCACTTT

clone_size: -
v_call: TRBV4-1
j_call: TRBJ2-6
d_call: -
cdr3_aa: CASRALVSGANVLTF
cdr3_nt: TGCGCCAGCAGGGCCCTCGTCTCTGGGGCCAACGTCCTGACTTTC

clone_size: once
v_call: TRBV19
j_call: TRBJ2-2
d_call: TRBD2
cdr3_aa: CASTELAGAGTGELFF
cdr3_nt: TGTGCCAGTACCGAACTAGCGGGAGCGGGCACCGGGGAGCTGTTTTTT

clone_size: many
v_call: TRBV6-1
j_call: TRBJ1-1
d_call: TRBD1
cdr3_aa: CASSSTTSDRVNTEAFF
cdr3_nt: TGTGCCAGCAGTAGTACTACCTCGGACAGGGTGAACACTGAAGCTTTCTTT

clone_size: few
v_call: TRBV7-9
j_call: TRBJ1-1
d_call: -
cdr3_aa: CASSSSQEEAFF
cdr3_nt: TGTGCCAGCAGCTCCTCACAGGAGGAAGCTTTCTTT

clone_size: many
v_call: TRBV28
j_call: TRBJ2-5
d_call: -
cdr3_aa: CASSSPADSVYQETQYF
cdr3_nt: TGTGCCAGCAGTTCCCCGGCGGACAGCGTATACCAAGAGACCCAGTACTTC

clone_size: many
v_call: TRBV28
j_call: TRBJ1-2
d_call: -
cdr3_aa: CASSLGGGDYGYTF
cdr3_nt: TGTGCCAGCAGCCTGGGAGGGGGTGACTATGGCTACACCTTC

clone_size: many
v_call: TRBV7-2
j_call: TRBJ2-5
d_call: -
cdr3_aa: CASSGTSSWIQETQYF
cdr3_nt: TGTGCCAGCAGCGGGACCTCTTCTTGGATCCAAGAGACCCAGTACTTC

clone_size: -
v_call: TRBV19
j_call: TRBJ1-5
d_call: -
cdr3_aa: CASSIDHRSAGPQHF
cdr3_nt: TGTGCCAGTAGTATAGATCACAGATCCGCAGGGCCCCAGCATTTT

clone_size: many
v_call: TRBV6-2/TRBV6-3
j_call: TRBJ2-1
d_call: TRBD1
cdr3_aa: CASSSYWTGLTEASNNEQFF
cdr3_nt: TGTGCCAGCAGTTCCTATTGGACAGGGCTTACTGAGGCTAGCAACAATGAGCAGTTCTTC

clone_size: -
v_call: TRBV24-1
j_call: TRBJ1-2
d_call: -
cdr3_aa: CATSTGASSWGYTF
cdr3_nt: TGTGCCACCAGTACGGGGGCCTCATCTTGGGGCTACACCTTC

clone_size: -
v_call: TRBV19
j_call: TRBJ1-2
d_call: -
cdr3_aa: CASSIALGPGYTF
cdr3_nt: TGTGCCAGTAGTATAGCTTTGGGACCAGGCTACACCTTC

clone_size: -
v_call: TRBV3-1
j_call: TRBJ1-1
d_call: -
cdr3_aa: CASSRGSEGTEAFF
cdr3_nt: TGTGCCAGCAGCCGGGGGTCGGAGGGCACTGAAGCTTTCTTT

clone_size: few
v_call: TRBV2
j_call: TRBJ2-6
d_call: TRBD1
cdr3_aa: CASSEQGTGPFSGANVLTF
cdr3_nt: TGTGCCAGCAGTGAACAGGGGACAGGGCCGTTCTCTGGGGCCAACGTCCTGACTTTC

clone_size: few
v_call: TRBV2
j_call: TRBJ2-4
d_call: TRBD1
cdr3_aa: CASTGQGYGIQYF
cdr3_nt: TGTGCCAGCACGGGACAGGGATATGGCATTCAGTACTTC

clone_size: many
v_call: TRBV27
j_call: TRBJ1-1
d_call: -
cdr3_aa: CASSPEGVRWDTEAFF
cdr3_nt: TGTGCCAGCAGCCCTGAGGGGGTCAGGTGGGACACTGAAGCTTTCTTT

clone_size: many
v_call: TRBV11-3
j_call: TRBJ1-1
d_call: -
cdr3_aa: CASSLPALGTPNTEAFF
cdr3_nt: TGTGCCAGCAGCTTACCGGCCTTGGGGACACCTAACACTGAAGCTTTCTTT

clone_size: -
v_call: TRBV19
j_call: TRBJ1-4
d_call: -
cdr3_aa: CASSLVGRYEKLFF
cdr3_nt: TGTGCCAGTAGTTTGGTGGGACGATATGAAAAACTGTTTTTT